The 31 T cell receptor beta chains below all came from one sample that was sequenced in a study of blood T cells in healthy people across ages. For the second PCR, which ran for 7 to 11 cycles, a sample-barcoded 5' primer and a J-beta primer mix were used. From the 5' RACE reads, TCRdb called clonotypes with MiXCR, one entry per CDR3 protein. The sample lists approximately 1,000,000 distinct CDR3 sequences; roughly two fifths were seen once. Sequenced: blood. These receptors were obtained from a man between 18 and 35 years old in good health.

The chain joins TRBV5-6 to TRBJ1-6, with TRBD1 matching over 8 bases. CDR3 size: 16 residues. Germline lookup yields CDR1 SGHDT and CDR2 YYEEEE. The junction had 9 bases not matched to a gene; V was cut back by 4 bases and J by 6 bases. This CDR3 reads CASSLFVTGVNSPLHF. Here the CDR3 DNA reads TGTGCCAGCAGCCTGTTTGTGACAGGGGTTAATTCACCCCTCCACTTT.

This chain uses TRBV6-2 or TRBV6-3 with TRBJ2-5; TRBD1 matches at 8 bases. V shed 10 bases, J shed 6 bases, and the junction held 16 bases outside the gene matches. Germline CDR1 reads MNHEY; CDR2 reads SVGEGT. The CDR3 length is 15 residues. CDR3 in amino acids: CATRGFGQGLQTQYF. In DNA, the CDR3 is TGTGCCACCAGAGGTTTCGGACAGGGTTTACAGACCCAGTACTTC.

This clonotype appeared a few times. The CDR3 reads CASSQVAGTEPSNYGYTF. CDR3 DNA sequence: TGTGCCAGCAGCCAAGTGGCCGGGACAGAGCCGTCTAACTATGGCTACACCTTC. The genes are TRBV4-2 and TRBJ1-2, with 7 bases lining up with TRBD1. The ends lost 1 base at V and 0 bases at J; junction bases unmatched: 11. This CDR3 has 18 amino acids. The germline CDR1 and CDR2 sequences are LGHNA and YNFKEQ.

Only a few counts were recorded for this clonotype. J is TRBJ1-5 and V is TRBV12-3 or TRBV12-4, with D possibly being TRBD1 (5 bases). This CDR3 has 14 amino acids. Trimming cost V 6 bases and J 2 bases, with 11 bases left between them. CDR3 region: CASRPGAGNQPQHF. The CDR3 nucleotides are TGTGCCAGCAGGCCCGGGGCCGGCAATCAGCCCCAGCATTTT.

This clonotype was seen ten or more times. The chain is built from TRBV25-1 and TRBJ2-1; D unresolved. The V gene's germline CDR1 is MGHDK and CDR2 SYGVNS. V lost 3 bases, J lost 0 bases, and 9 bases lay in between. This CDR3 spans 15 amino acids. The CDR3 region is CASSDTDSSYNEQFF. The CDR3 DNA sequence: TGTGCCAGCAGTGATACCGATAGCTCCTACAATGAGCAGTTCTTC.

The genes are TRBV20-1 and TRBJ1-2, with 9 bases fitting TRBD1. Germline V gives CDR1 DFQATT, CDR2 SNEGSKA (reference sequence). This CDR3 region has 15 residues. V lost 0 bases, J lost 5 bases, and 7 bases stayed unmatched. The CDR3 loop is CSARDSQGASYGYTF. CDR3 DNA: TGCAGTGCTAGAGACTCACAGGGGGCGAGTTATGGCTACACCTTC.

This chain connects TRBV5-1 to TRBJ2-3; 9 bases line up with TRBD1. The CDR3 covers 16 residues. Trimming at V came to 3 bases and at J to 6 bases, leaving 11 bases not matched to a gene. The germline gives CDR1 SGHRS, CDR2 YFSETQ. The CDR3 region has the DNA TGCGCCAGCAGCTCCCTTACACAGGGGGCGACGGATACGCAGTATTTT. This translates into CASSSLTQGATDTQYF. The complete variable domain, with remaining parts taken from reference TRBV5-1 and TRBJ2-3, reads KAGVTQTPRYLIKTRGQQVTLSCSPISGHRSVSWYQQTPGQGLQFLFEYFSETQRNKGNFPGRFSGRQFSNSRSEMNVSTLELGDSALYLCASSSLTQGATDTQYFGPGTRLTVL.

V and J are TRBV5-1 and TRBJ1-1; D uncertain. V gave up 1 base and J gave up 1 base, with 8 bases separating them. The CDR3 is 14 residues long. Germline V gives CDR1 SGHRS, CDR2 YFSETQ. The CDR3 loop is CASSLSESNTEAFF. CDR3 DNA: TGCGCCAGCAGCTTGTCGGAATCGAACACTGAAGCTTTCTTT.

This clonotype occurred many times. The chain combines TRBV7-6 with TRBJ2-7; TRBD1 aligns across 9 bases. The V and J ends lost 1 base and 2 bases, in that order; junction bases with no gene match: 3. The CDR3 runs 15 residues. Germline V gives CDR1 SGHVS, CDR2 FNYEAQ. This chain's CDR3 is CASSLGTGDTYEQYF. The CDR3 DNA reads TGTGCCAGCAGCTTAGGGACAGGGGATACCTACGAGCAGTACTTC.

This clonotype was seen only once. CDR3 in amino acids: CSGRQGTYTEAFF. The CDR3 bases are TGCAGCGGTAGACAGGGAACGTACACTGAAGCTTTCTTT. The rearrangement uses TRBV29-1 and TRBJ1-1; the match to TRBD1 covers 7 bases. This CDR3 has 13 amino acids. Germline loops: CDR1 SQVTM, CDR2 ANQGSEA. V gave up 7 bases and J gave up 3 bases; unmatched junction bases: 8.

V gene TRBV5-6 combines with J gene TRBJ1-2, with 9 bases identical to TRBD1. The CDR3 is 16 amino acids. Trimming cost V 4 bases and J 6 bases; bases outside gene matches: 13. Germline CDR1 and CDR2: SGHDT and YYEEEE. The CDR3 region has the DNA TGTGCCAGCAGCCTACGCCTAGGACAGGGGAAACATGGCTACACCTTC. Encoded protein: CASSLRLGQGKHGYTF. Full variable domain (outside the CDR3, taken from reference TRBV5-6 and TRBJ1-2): DAGVTQSPTHLIKTRGQQVTLRCSPKSGHDTVSWYQQALGQGPQFIFQYYEEEERQRGNFPDRFSGHQFPNYSSELNVNALLLGDSALYLCASSLRLGQGKHGYTFGSGTRLTVV.

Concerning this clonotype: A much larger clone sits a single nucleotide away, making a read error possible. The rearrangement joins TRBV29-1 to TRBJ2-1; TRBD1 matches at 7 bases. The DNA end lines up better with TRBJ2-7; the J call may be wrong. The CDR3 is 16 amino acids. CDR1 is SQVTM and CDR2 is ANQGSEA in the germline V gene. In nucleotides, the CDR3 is TGCAGCGTTGAAGTAAGGGGGCAGGGTGCCTACAATGAGCAGTACTTC. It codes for CSVEVRGQGAYNEQYF.

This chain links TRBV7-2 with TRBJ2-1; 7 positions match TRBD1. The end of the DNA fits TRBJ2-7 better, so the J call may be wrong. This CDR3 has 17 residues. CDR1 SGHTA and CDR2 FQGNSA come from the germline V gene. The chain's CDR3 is CASSFSPIGTVYNEQYF. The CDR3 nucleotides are TGTGCCAGCAGCTTTTCCCCGATAGGGACAGTCTACAATGAGCAGTACTTC.

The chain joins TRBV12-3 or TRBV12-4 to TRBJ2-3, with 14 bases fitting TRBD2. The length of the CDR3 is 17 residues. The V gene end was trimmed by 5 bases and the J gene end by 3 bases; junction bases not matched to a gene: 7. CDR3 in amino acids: CASSTGLAGGHTDTQYF. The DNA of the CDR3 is TGTGCCAGCAGTACCGGACTAGCGGGGGGACATACAGATACGCAGTATTTT.

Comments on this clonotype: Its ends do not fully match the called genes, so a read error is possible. CDR3 residues: CASNVDGFTYEQYF. The CDR3, as DNA: TGTGCCAGCAACGTAGACGGATTCACCTACGAGCAGTACTTC. The gene calls are TRBV9 and TRBJ2-4; D is uncertain. The tail of the sequence fits TRBJ2-7 better, so the J call may be wrong. Germline CDR1 SGDLS, CDR2 YYNGEE. This CDR3 region has 14 residues.

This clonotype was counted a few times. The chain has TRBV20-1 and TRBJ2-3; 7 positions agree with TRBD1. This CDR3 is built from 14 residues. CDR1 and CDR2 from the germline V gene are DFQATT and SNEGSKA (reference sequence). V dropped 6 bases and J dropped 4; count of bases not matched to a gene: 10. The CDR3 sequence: CSARDRTAADTQYF. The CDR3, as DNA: TGCAGTGCAAGGGACAGAACCGCTGCAGATACGCAGTATTTT.

The CDR3 region is CSATPRRGGFSEQFF. For the CDR3, the DNA is TGCAGTGCTACCCCTCGCCGGGGGGGCTTTAGTGAGCAGTTCTTC. The chain has TRBV20-1 and TRBJ2-1; TRBD2 aligns across 8 bases. The CDR3 is 15 amino acids. CDR1 DFQATT and CDR2 SNEGSKA come from the germline V gene (reference sequence). The J segment lost 9 bases and the V segment lost 4 bases, leaving 14 bases of the junction unmatched.

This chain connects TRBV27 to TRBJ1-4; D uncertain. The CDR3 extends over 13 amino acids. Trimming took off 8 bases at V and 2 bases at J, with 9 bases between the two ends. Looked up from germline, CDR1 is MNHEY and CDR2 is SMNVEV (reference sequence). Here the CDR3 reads CASGFATNEKLFF. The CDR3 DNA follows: TGTGCCAGCGGGTTTGCTACTAATGAAAAACTGTTTTTT.

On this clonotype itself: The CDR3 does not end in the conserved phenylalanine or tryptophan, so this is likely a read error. The CDR3 is CSAGGAGSSSGANVLTL. Written as DNA, the CDR3 is TGCAGCGCCGGCGGGGCAGGGTCGAGCTCTGGGGCCAACGTCCTGACTTTA. This chain connects TRBV29-1 to TRBJ2-6; tentative D call: TRBD2 (6 bases). The length of the CDR3 is 17 residues. V lost 7 bases and J lost 0, with 19 bases in between. CDR1 is SQVTM, CDR2 ANQGSEA, per germline.

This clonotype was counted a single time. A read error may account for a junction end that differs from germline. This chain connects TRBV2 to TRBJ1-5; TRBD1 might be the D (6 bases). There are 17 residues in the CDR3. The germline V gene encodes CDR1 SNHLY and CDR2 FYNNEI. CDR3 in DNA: TGTGCCAGCAGTGAAGCGGGGGGCCATCATAGCAATCGGCCCCAGCATTTT. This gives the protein CASSEAGGHHSNRPQHF.

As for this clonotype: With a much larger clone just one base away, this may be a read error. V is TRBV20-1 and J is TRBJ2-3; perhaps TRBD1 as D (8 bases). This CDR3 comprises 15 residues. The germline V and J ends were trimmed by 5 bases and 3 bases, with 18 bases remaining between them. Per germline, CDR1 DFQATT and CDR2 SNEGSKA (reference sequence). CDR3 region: CSAGPDRGGTDTQYF. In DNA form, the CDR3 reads TGCAGTGCTGGACCTGACAGGGGAGGGACAGATACGCAGTATTTT.

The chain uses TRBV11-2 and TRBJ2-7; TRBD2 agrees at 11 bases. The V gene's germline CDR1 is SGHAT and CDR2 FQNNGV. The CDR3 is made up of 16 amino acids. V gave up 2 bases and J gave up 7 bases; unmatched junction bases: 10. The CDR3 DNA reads TGTGCCAGCAGCTTAACTAGCGGGGGAGACTACAATGAGCAGTACTTC. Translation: CASSLTSGGDYNEQYF. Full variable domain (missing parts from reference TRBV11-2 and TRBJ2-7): EAGVAQSPRYKIIEKRQSVAFWCNPISGHATLYWYQQILGQGPKLLIQFQNNGVVDDSQLPKDRFSAERLKGVDSTLKIQPAKLEDSAVYLCASSLTSGGDYNEQYFGPGTRLTVT.

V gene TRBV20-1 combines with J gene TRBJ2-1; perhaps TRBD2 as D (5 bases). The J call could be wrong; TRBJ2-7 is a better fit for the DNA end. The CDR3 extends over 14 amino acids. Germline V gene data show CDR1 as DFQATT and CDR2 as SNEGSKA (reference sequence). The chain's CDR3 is CSASPEGSYNEQYF. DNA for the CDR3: TGCAGTGCCTCCCCCGAGGGCTCCTACAATGAGCAGTACTTC.

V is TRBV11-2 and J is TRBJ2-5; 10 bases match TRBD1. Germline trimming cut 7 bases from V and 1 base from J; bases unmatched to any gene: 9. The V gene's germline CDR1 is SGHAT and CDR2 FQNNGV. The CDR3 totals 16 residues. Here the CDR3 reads CASNPWGQGTQETQYF. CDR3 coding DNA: TGTGCCAGCAACCCCTGGGGACAGGGGACCCAAGAGACCCAGTACTTC.

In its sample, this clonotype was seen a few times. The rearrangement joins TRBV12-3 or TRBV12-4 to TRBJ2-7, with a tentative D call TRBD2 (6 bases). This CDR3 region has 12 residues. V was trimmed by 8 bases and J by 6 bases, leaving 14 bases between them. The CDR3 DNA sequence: TGTGCCAGCGGGCGCGGGGTTCGCGAGCAGTACTTC. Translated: CASGRGVREQYF.

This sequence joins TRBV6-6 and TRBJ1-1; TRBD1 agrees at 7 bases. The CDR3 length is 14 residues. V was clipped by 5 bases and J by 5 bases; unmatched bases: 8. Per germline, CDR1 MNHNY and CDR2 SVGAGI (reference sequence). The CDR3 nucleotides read TGTGCCAGCAGTACATCAAACAGGGGAACTGAAGCTTTCTTT. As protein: CASSTSNRGTEAFF.

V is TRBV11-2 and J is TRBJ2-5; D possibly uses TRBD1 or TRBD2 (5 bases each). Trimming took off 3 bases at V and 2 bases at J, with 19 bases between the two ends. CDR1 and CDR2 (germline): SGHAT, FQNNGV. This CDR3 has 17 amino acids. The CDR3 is CASSLWQGTEIQETQYF. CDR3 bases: TGTGCCAGCAGCTTGTGGCAAGGGACCGAAATACAAGAGACCCAGTACTTC.

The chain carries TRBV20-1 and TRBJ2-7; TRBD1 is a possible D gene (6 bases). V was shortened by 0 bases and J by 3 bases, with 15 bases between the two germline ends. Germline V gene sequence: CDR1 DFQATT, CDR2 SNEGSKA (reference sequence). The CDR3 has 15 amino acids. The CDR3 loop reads CSARDFRGLVYEQYF. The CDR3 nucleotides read TGCAGTGCTAGAGATTTCAGGGGTCTGGTCTACGAGCAGTACTTC.

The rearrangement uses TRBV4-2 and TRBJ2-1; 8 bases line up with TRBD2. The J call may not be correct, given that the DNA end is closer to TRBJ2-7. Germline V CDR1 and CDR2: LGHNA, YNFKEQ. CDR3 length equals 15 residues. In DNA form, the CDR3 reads TGTGCCAGCAGCCGAACGGGGGGGCCGGACAATGAGCAGTACTTC. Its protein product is CASSRTGGPDNEQYF.

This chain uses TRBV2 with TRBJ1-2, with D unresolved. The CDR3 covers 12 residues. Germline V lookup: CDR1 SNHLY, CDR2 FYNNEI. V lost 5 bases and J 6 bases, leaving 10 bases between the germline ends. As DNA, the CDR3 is TGTGCCAGCAGTCCCACGATAAATGGCTACACCTTC. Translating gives CASSPTINGYTF.

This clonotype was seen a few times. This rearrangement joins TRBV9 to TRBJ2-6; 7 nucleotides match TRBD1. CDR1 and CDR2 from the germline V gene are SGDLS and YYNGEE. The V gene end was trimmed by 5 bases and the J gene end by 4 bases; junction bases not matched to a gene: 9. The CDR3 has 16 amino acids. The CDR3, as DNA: TGTGCCAGCAGTGCAACAGGGGAGTCAGGGGCCAACGTCCTGACTTTC. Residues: CASSATGESGANVLTF.